This TCR beta chain appears in the sequencing data of a study of vaccination effects on CD4 cells after COVID-19 (dated by TCRdb to between 2021 and 2024). Study-wide context: Across the study, the median time from the second dose to post-vaccine sampling was 72 days (range 14 to 241). The study compared SARS-CoV-2 spike-specific CD4+ TCR repertoires before and after mRNA vaccination in COVID-19 convalescent patients and infection-naive vaccine recipients. The full study included 9 to 10 COVID-19 convalescent patients and several SARS-CoV-2-naive healthy vaccine recipients. In the study, cultures from other donors were sequenced using the Oncomine TCR Beta short-read assay on an Illumina iSeq 100.

To identify antigen-specific CD4+ T cell clonotypes by their expansion, the ViraFEST assay first stimulated PBMC with viral peptide pools and then applied TCR sequencing. After approximately eleven days of culture, CD4+ T cells were isolated with the EasySep CD4+ T cell isolation kit. Each participant got two doses of an mRNA SARS-CoV-2 vaccine, either BNT162b2 or mRNA-1273. Negative nucleocapsid antibody results before and after vaccination confirmed that the healthy vaccine recipients had no prior SARS-CoV-2 infection. Each well held two million PBMC cultured in IMDM containing roughly 5% human AB serum, roughly 9.9 IU/ml IL-2 and gentamicin, along with 8 to 10 ug/ml peptides. Half of the culture medium was replaced with fresh IL-2-containing medium on days 3 and 7. Unless otherwise noted, each peptide stimulation condition was cultured in triplicate wells. PBMC were separated from whole blood using Ficoll-Paque Plus gradient centrifugation and were then either cryopreserved at -140C or used fresh. The spike proteins of SARS-CoV-2 and of the common cold coronaviruses HCoV-NL63, HCoV-OC43 and HCoV-229E were spanned by overlapping peptide pools. The QIAamp micro DNA kit was used to extract genomic DNA from the cultured CD4+ T cells.

Cut back by 5 bases and 15 bases, the V and J ends lie 20 bases apart. Taken from cysteine to phenylalanine, the CDR3 has 13 residues. Kept here is only the CDR3 DNA, which spans 39 bases and is read in frame from base 1. CDR1 and CDR2 (SGHVS, FQNEAQ) derive from the germline V gene. General findings and caveats noted by the study authors: Limitations of the study were the small number of convalescent patients and the absence of early post-infection timepoints. Clones induced by infection and clones induced by vaccination both contracted markedly at late timepoints after vaccination, which fits with T cell responses waning over time. Among healthy vaccine recipients, nearly all vaccine-induced clones were SARS-CoV-2 mono-reactive, and only 1 of 255 was cross-reactive with common cold coronaviruses.

About this clone itself: This clone's antigen is unknown. Base qualities are not provided; no much larger clone lies one nucleotide away.

Libraries came from the immunoSEQ multiplex PCR assay. DNA from the cultured, isolated CD4+ T cells was subjected to TCR beta CDR3 sequencing. In the paper's pipeline: Non-productive TCR sequences were removed and reads were trimmed to the CDR3 region, keeping CDR3s of at least 7 amino acids. Antigen-specific clonotypes were identified using the MANAFEST web app by comparison of expansion in peptide wells against reference cultures. For clones to be considered positive, expansion at FDR<0.05 versus reference and all other wells, an odds ratio above 5, and a frequency above 0.1% in two replicate wells were required. Cross-reactive clonotypes were defined as significantly expanded in SARS-CoV-2 spike wells and in at least one common cold coronavirus spike condition. CDR3 similarity was assessed by Levenshtein distance with the stringdist R package, and unrooted trees were built with ape in R 3.6.1. The table was pulled from immuneACCESS by TCRdb, which kept in-frame rearrangements only. Such tables lose some clones; where checked, under half of the loss comes from unresolved V genes, and the rest has no known cause. V and J calls and clone size are given by that table; D and trimming were obtained from the DNA. This sample comprises fewer than 50,000 clones, around four fifths of them detected only once. Of the sample, roughly 1.9% falls within the top ten clones.

This sequence originates from a human donor who received a COVID-19 vaccine. Some clones in this sample may be carry-over from other donors' samples. The chain links TRBV7-8 with TRBJ2-1; matching of 6 bases hints at TRBD2 as the D gene. The sequenced sample was CD4+ T cells from PBMCs cultured with HCoV-NL63 spike peptides, obtained after COVID-19 vaccination. The sample's cell subset or site label, in plain terms: HCoV-NL63 spike overlapping peptide pool stimulation. At the DNA level, the sequence is TGTGCCAGCAGCCGACCCGCGGGACGCCCACCGTTCTTC. The translation is CASSRPAGRPPFF.